The 18 T cell receptor beta chains below come from one sample, sequenced in a study of blood T cells in healthy people across ages. For the second PCR, which ran for roughly 6 to 11 cycles, a sample-barcoded 5' primer and a J-beta primer mix were used. From the 5' RACE reads, TCRdb called clonotypes with MiXCR, one entry per CDR3 protein. This table has around 970,000 distinct CDR3 sequences, roughly 51% appearing once. The sequenced sample consisted of blood. These receptors all come from a woman aged 55-75 years in good health.

The J gene is TRBJ2-3, the V gene TRBV6-5; possible D gene TRBD2, 5 bases. The CDR3 covers 15 residues. The V and J ends lost 0 bases and 0 bases respectively, with 7 bases between them. Germline values: CDR1 MNHEY, CDR2 SVGAGI. CDR3 sequence reads: CASSYSRASTDTQYF. For the CDR3, the DNA is TGTGCCAGCAGTTACTCGAGGGCTAGCACAGATACGCAGTATTTT.

The table lists this clonotype with a few counts. The chain joins TRBV10-3 to TRBJ2-3; 14 bases match TRBD2. The CDR3 length is 20 residues. Unmatched junction bases numbered 17, after V lost 3 bases and J lost 6 bases. The germline gives CDR1 ENHRY, CDR2 SYGVKD. CDR3 coding DNA: TGTGCCATCAGTGACGGCAAGACTAGCGGGAGGGCCGGGTCTCTGGATACGCAGTATTTT. Its translation: CAISDGKTSGRAGSLDTQYF.

CDR3 sequence (DNA): TGCAGCGTTGCTCGGACAGGGGAAGGTCAGCCCCAGCATTTT. It yields the protein CSVARTGEGQPQHF. V is TRBV29-1 and J is TRBJ1-5, with 9 bases that match TRBD1. The CDR3 extends over 14 amino acids. Germline V lookup: CDR1 SQVTM, CDR2 ANQGSEA. The ends lost 4 bases at V and 6 bases at J; junction bases unmatched: 7.

V usage is TRBV5-6 and J usage is TRBJ2-1; D is undetermined. Per germline, CDR1 SGHDT and CDR2 YYEEEE. This CDR3 is built from 11 residues. V lost 2 bases to trimming and J lost 9 bases, with 6 bases between them. Here the CDR3 DNA reads TGTGCCAGCAGCTTTATCGGTGAGCAGTTCTTC. Its protein is CASSFIGEQFF.

This clonotype was counted between two and nine times. This chain links TRBV6-5 with TRBJ2-3, with TRBD2 identical over 7 bases. V dropped 3 bases and J dropped 2; count of bases not matched to a gene: 5. Germline CDR1 reads MNHEY; CDR2 reads SVGAGI. The CDR3 is 15 amino acids. The CDR3 DNA is TGTGCCAGCAGTTATGAAGCGGGGAACACAGATACGCAGTATTTT. This encodes CASSYEAGNTDTQYF.

The chain carries TRBV7-2 and TRBJ2-5; D is possibly TRBD2 (6 bases). The CDR3 covers 14 residues. Trimming left V 6 bases short and J 5 bases short, with 16 bases between. Germline CDR1 is SGHTA and CDR2 is FQGNSA. The CDR3 nucleotides read TGTGCCAGCAGAGCTTATGGGGGGACGGAGACCCAGTACTTC. Translating it yields CASRAYGGTETQYF.

The chain uses TRBV4-2 and TRBJ1-1; 7 nucleotides match TRBD1. V gave up 8 bases and J gave up 5 bases; unmatched junction bases: 14. The CDR3 has 15 residues. Germline CDR1 and CDR2: LGHNA and YNFKEQ. The CDR3 sequence: CASVEGGAFGTEAFF. The CDR3 DNA follows: TGTGCCAGCGTTGAAGGGGGCGCGTTCGGTACTGAAGCTTTCTTT.

This chain connects TRBV4-1 to TRBJ2-4, with 14 bases lining up with TRBD2. Germline V lookup: CDR1 MGHRA, CDR2 YSYEKL. Losses at the gene ends were 2 bases for V and 0 bases for J; bases not matched to a gene: 9. This CDR3 contains 20 residues. As DNA, the CDR3 is TGCGCCAGCAGCCAACCCTTTCCGGGACTAGCGGGGGTAGCCAAAAACATTCAGTACTTC. Protein: CASSQPFPGLAGVAKNIQYF.

V usage is TRBV20-1 and J usage is TRBJ2-5, with D unresolved. The CDR3 totals 11 residues. Germline values: CDR1 DFQATT, CDR2 SNEGSKA (reference sequence). V lost 7 bases to trimming and J lost 5 bases, with 11 bases between them. The CDR3 coding sequence is TGCAGTGTGGCCGAGACGGAGACCCAGTACTTC. Amino acid sequence: CSVAETETQYF.

The sample holds a few counts of this clonotype. This chain uses TRBV7-9 with TRBJ2-7; 9 nucleotides agree with TRBD2. Trimming cost V 4 bases and J 3 bases; bases outside gene matches: 10. CDR3 length: 16 residues. Germline values: CDR1 SEHNR, CDR2 FQNEAQ (reference sequence). CDR3 in amino acids: CASSSPGLASGYEQYF. Here the CDR3 DNA reads TGTGCCAGCAGCTCACCAGGACTAGCGAGTGGCTACGAGCAGTACTTC.

The V and J genes are TRBV29-1 and TRBJ1-4; 8 bases line up with TRBD1. The ends lost 7 bases at V and 8 bases at J; junction bases unmatched: 6. The CDR3 is 12 amino acids. The V gene's germline CDR1 is SQVTM and CDR2 ANQGSEA. CDR3 region: CSGGQGNEKLFF. CDR3 in DNA: TGCAGCGGCGGACAGGGTAACGAAAAACTGTTTTTT.

In DNA form, the CDR3 reads TGTGCCAGCAGTGACTATAAGGGGTGGGGAGCTTTCTTT. The encoded protein is CASSDYKGWGAFF. The gene calls are TRBV6-1 and TRBJ1-1; a weak D match, TRBD1 (5 bases). V shed 3 bases and J shed 10 bases, with 15 bases lying between them. Germline CDR1 reads MNHNS; CDR2 reads SASEGT. The CDR3 sequence is 13 residues long.

This clonotype was recorded a few times. The V and J genes are TRBV9 and TRBJ2-7; no clear D. The CDR3 loop spans 15 amino acids. CDR1 and CDR2 from the germline V gene are SGDLS and YYNGEE. V was trimmed by 0 bases and J by 3 bases, leaving 13 bases between them. The DNA of the CDR3 is TGTGCCAGCAGCGTAGGCAGTCAGGTAGGCTACGAGCAGTACTTC. Its protein product is CASSVGSQVGYEQYF. The whole variable domain, filled in from reference TRBV9 and TRBJ2-7, reads DSGVTQTPKHLITATGQRVTLRCSPRSGDLSVYWYQQSLDQGLQFLIQYYNGEERAKGNILERFSAQQFPDLHSELNLSSLELGDSALYFCASSVGSQVGYEQYFGPGTRLTVT.

The chain employs TRBV21-1 and TRBJ2-7. TRBV21-1 is a listed pseudogene. This CDR3 has 15 residues. For the CDR3, the DNA is TGTGCCAGCAGCAAGCATGGTAGGAGCTCCTACGAGCAGTACTTC. This encodes CASSKHGRSSYEQYF.

The chain combines TRBV7-3 with TRBJ2-5, with 10 nucleotides matching TRBD2. V was clipped by 3 bases and J by 11 bases; unmatched bases: 9. Germline CDR1 is SGHTA and CDR2 is FQGTGA. CDR3 size: 14 residues. The CDR3 here is CASSFTSGVNEQYF. CDR3 DNA: TGTGCCAGCAGCTTCACTAGCGGGGTCAATGAGCAGTACTTC.

This clonotype was counted a few times. The V gene is TRBV4-1, the J gene TRBJ2-7, with a tentative D call TRBD1 (6 bases). The V and J ends lost 4 bases and 3 bases respectively, with 16 bases between them. Germline CDR1 reads MGHRA; CDR2 reads YSYEKL. There are 15 residues in the CDR3. The CDR3 region has the DNA TGCGCCAGCAGCCCAGGGGCAGGGAAATTCTACGAGCAGTACTTC. Translated, it gives CASSPGAGKFYEQYF.

The genes are TRBV28 and TRBJ2-7; D is perhaps TRBD2 (6 bases). Germline CDR1 is MDHEN and CDR2 is SYDVKM. Trimming left V 10 bases short and J 3 bases short, with 13 bases between. CDR3 length equals 12 residues. The CDR3 loop is CATEGSLYEQYF. CDR3 coding DNA: TGTGCCACGGAGGGTAGCCTCTACGAGCAGTACTTC.

The chain uses TRBV4-3 and TRBJ1-2; TRBD1 might be the D (5 bases). The ends were cut back, 2 bases at V and 4 bases at J, with 17 bases in the middle. Germline CDR1 LGHNA, CDR2 YSLEER. This CDR3 region has 16 residues. CDR3 region: CASSQRGSHPVYGYTF. The CDR3 coding sequence is TGCGCCAGCAGCCAAAGGGGCAGCCACCCCGTCTATGGCTACACCTTC.